This TCR beta chain comes out of a study of blood T cell repertoires in COVID-19. CDR1 is MNHNS and CDR2 is SASEGT in the germline V gene. V was shortened by 2 bases and J by 4 bases, with 8 bases between the two germline ends. This CDR3 comprises 13 residues. Here immunoSEQ multiplex PCR was the method, and the copy in TCRdb shows in-frame clones only, minus some. The sample yields about 260,000 clones, around 90% seen once. The source is a woman in her sixties with COVID-19, enrolled during active disease. Sequenced: peripheral blood. The chain uses TRBV6-1 and TRBJ1-1; no firm D call. The CDR3 nucleotides are TGTGCCAGCAGTGAAAGTCGCAGCACTGAAGCTTTCTTT. Translating it yields CASSESRSTEAFF.